The 20 T cell receptor beta chains listed next were all sequenced from one sample in a study of cytomegalovirus exposure and HLA in healthy donors. Primers for the PCR totalled 60 Vbeta and 13 Jbeta. The data were produced by immunoSEQ multiplex PCR, yet TCRdb's version contains in-frame clones alone and is incomplete. Found here are around 250,000 clones, over 90% of them singletons; the top ten hold roughly 1.5%. Specimen: PBMCs. These receptors were collected from a girl between 2 and 10 years old in good health and CMV-seronegative.

This sequence joins TRBV9 and TRBJ1-4; D remains ambiguous. The CDR3 is 15 residues long. V was shortened by 3 bases and J by 1 base, with 10 bases between the two germline ends. Germline CDR1 is SGDLS and CDR2 is YYNGEE. Written as DNA, the CDR3 is TGTGCCAGCAGCGGAGACGGGAGAACTAATGAAAAACTGTTTTTT. Its translation is CASSGDGRTNEKLFF.

The V and J genes are TRBV19 and TRBJ2-7, with TRBD1 matching 9 bases. Germline CDR1 and CDR2: LNHDA and SQIVND (reference sequence). The CDR3 has 14 amino acids. Germline trimming cut 4 bases from V and 5 bases from J; bases unmatched to any gene: 6. The CDR3 protein is CASSSRDREHEQYF. In DNA, the CDR3 is TGTGCCAGTAGTAGCCGGGACAGGGAACACGAGCAGTACTTC.

This chain uses TRBV2 with TRBJ2-1; possibly TRBD1 for D (6 bases). Trimming stripped 7 bases from V and 12 bases from J, with 16 bases between. CDR3 length equals 12 residues. CDR1 and CDR2 from the germline V gene are SNHLY and FYNNEI. The CDR3 region is CASKSPGASQFF. The CDR3, as DNA: TGTGCCAGCAAAAGCCCAGGGGCTTCGCAGTTCTTC.

The chain recombines TRBV18 with TRBJ2-5; D possibly corresponds to TRBD1 (6 bases). The V end was cut by 3 bases, the J end by 5 bases, with 10 bases between. This CDR3 is 13 amino acids long. In germline, CDR1 is KGHSH, CDR2 LQKENI. Written as DNA, the CDR3 is TGTGCCAGCTCACCGAACAGGGCTGAGACCCAGTACTTC. Translating gives CASSPNRAETQYF.

This rearrangement joins TRBV4-1 to TRBJ1-6; the match to TRBD1 covers 8 bases. CDR1 MGHRA and CDR2 YSYEKL come from the germline V gene. With V trimmed by 1 base and J by 7 bases, 9 bases remained unmatched. This CDR3 comprises 17 residues. CDR3 residues: CASSQGEGRGQNSPLHF. CDR3 in DNA: TGCGCCAGCAGCCAAGGGGAAGGCAGGGGGCAAAATTCACCCCTCCACTTT.

The chain employs TRBV11-2 and TRBJ2-4; tentative D call: TRBD2 (5 bases). The CDR3 totals 14 residues. Germline-derived CDR1 and CDR2 are SGHAT and FQNNGV. V lost 4 bases and J lost 8, with 15 bases in between. The DNA of the CDR3 is TGTGCCAGCAGCTCGGGTTTTGGAGGAGACATTCAGTACTTC. Translation: CASSSGFGGDIQYF.

The chain recombines TRBV5-6 with TRBJ2-7; 9 bases map to TRBD2. The germline V gene encodes CDR1 SGHDT and CDR2 YYEEEE. V dropped 3 bases and J dropped 6; count of bases not matched to a gene: 1. This CDR3 has 12 residues. CDR3 protein: CASSSTSGEQYF. DNA for the CDR3: TGTGCCAGCAGCTCGACTAGCGGCGAGCAGTACTTC.

The V call is TRBV6-5, the J call TRBJ1-1, with D possibly being TRBD1 (6 bases). CDR3 length: 13 amino acids. V lost 10 bases, J lost 5 bases, and 17 bases lay in between. Germline V gene sequence: CDR1 MNHEY, CDR2 SVGAGI. CDR3 nucleotide sequence: TGTGCCACAACACGAACAGGGTTTACTGAAGCTTTCTTT. Its translation: CATTRTGFTEAFF.

On this clone itself: Other DNA sequences within the sample encode an identical CDR3. This chain links TRBV2 with TRBJ1-5; 9 bases map to TRBD1. The germline gives CDR1 SNHLY, CDR2 FYNNEI. The V gene end was trimmed by 8 bases and the J gene end by 5 bases; junction bases not matched to a gene: 13. The CDR3 spans 16 residues. The CDR3 spells CASEGVRGQGDQPQHF. CDR3 in DNA: TGTGCCAGCGAGGGTGTAAGGGGACAGGGCGATCAGCCCCAGCATTTT.

The V gene is TRBV6-6, the J gene TRBJ1-1, with 7 nucleotides matching TRBD1. CDR3 length: 13 amino acids. Looked up from germline, CDR1 is MNHNY and CDR2 is SVGAGI (reference sequence). Trimming removed 2 bases from V and 12 bases from J; junction bases left unmatched: 9. CDR3 in amino acids: CASSYAADRVSFF. CDR3 sequence (DNA): TGTGCCAGCAGTTACGCGGCCGACAGGGTTTCTTTCTTT.

The chain combines TRBV5-1 with TRBJ2-2, with no clear D. V lost 1 base, J lost 6 bases, and 16 bases lay in between. The germline V gene encodes CDR1 SGHRS and CDR2 YFSETQ. The CDR3 is made up of 16 amino acids. The DNA of the CDR3 is TGCGCCAGCAGCTTGATTTCTGGTTTGTCGGCCGGGGAGCTGTTTTTT. It codes for CASSLISGLSAGELFF.

About this clone: Within the sample, other DNA sequences also encode this same CDR3. This chain links TRBV6-5 with TRBJ2-3, with D hard to call. V lost 1 base, J lost 6 bases, and 8 bases lay in between. From germline, CDR1 is MNHEY and CDR2 SVGAGI. CDR3 length equals 13 residues. The CDR3 DNA sequence: TGTGCCAGCAGTTACTTCTCAACTGATACGCAGTATTTT. Its translation: CASSYFSTDTQYF.

The rearrangement links TRBV19 to TRBJ2-1; 9 bases align to TRBD1. V gave up 7 bases and J gave up 7 bases; unmatched junction bases: 11. CDR1 and CDR2 (germline): LNHDA, SQIVND (reference sequence). This CDR3 has 15 residues. The CDR3 DNA reads TGTGCCAGTACCTTTGTTGGGACAGGGTGGAATGAGCAGTTCTTC. As protein: CASTFVGTGWNEQFF.

The chain is built from TRBV6-5 and TRBJ1-2; no firm D call. In germline, CDR1 is MNHEY, CDR2 SVGAGI. The germline V and J ends were trimmed by 8 bases and 2 bases, with 12 bases remaining between them. The CDR3 runs to 13 residues. The DNA for the CDR3 is TGTGCCAGCTGCTGGTCCACAAACTATGGCTACACCTTC. This translates into CASCWSTNYGYTF.

The chain is built from TRBV27 and TRBJ1-4, with 9 nucleotides matching TRBD1. The CDR3 sequence is 15 residues long. The germline V gene has CDR1 MNHEY and CDR2 SMNVEV (reference sequence). V was clipped by 6 bases and J by 6 bases; unmatched bases: 8. In nucleotides, the CDR3 is TGTGCCAGCAGCCTGGGACAGGGAAAACATGAAAAACTGTTTTTT. Its translation is CASSLGQGKHEKLFF.

The V gene is TRBV10-1, the J gene TRBJ1-1; D perhaps matches TRBD1 (5 bases). The V gene lost 2 bases and the J gene lost 3 bases, with 16 bases spanning the gap. This CDR3 has 16 amino acids. The germline V gene has CDR1 WNHNN and CDR2 SYGVQD (reference sequence). The CDR3 region has the DNA TGCGCCAGCAGTGAGGGAGACAGACCCAGGGACACTGAAGCTTTCTTT. Protein product: CASSEGDRPRDTEAFF.

The rearrangement uses TRBV7-3 and TRBJ2-2, with TRBD1 matching over 9 bases. The CDR3 runs to 14 residues. The V gene's germline CDR1 is SGHTA and CDR2 FQGTGA. After removal of 4 bases from V and 3 bases from J, the junction contained 0 bases not matched to a gene. The CDR3 sequence is CASSWTGDTGELFF. The CDR3 bases are TGTGCCAGCAGCTGGACAGGGGACACCGGGGAGCTGTTTTTT.

The chain combines TRBV28 with TRBJ2-7; TRBD1 aligns across 7 bases. The CDR3 sequence is 14 residues long. Unmatched junction bases numbered 10, after V lost 11 bases and J lost 0 bases. In germline, CDR1 is MDHEN, CDR2 SYDVKM. The CDR3: CAGQNRGNSYEQYF. CDR3 coding DNA: TGTGCCGGCCAAAACAGGGGAAACTCCTACGAGCAGTACTTC. The whole variable domain, filled in from reference TRBV28 and TRBJ2-7, reads DVKVTQSSRYLVKRTGEKVFLECVQDMDHENMFWYRQDPGLGLRLIYFSYDVKMKEKGDIPEGYSVSREKKERFSLILESASTNQTSMYLCAGQNRGNSYEQYFGPGTRLTVT.

The rearrangement links TRBV2 to TRBJ1-5, with 9 bases identical to TRBD1. Trimming at V came to 4 bases and at J to 5 bases, leaving 3 bases not matched to a gene. Germline V CDR1 and CDR2: SNHLY, FYNNEI. The CDR3 loop spans 14 amino acids. CDR3 amino acids: CASSGDREDQPQHF. The CDR3, as DNA: TGTGCCAGCAGTGGGGACAGGGAGGATCAGCCCCAGCATTTT. Combining the CDR3 with reference TRBV2 and TRBJ1-5 gives the whole variable domain EPEVTQTPSHQVTQMGQEVILRCVPISNHLYFYWYRQILGQKVEFLVSFYNNEISEKSEIFDDQFSVERPDGSNFTLKIRSTKLEDSAMYFCASSGDREDQPQHFGDGTRLSIL.

The rearrangement uses TRBV5-5 and TRBJ1-5, with a possible D match to TRBD1 (6 bases). Per germline, CDR1 SGHKS and CDR2 YYEKEE (reference sequence). The CDR3 length is 16 residues. Between the trimmed V and J ends, which lost 0 bases and 1 base, there was a span of 11 bases. CDR3 amino acids: CASSLATGTSNQPQHF. In DNA, the CDR3 is TGTGCCAGCAGCTTGGCAACAGGGACGAGCAATCAGCCCCAGCATTTT. Drawing the rest from reference TRBV5-5 and TRBJ1-5, the complete variable domain is DAGVTQSPTHLIKTRGQQVTLRCSPISGHKSVSWYQQVLGQGPQFIFQYYEKEERGRGNFPDRFSARQFPNYSSELNVNALLLGDSALYLCASSLATGTSNQPQHFGDGTRLSIL.